The 9 T cell receptor beta chains given below trace back to one sample, sequenced in a study of blood T cell repertoires in COVID-19. Data came from immunoSEQ multiplex PCR; TCRdb stores just in-frame clones and leaves some out. The table records 400,000 or so clones, approximately 91% of them present only once. The sequencing sample was made of peripheral blood. The source of these receptors is a woman aged 40 to 50 with COVID-19, enrolled during active disease.

J is TRBJ2-2 and V is TRBV2; weak D call: TRBD2 (6 bases). CDR1 and CDR2 (germline): SNHLY, FYNNEI. The CDR3 is 15 residues long. The V end was cut by 7 bases, the J end by 0 bases, with 12 bases between. CDR3 in amino acids: CASKPGLANTGELFF. The CDR3, as DNA: TGTGCCAGCAAACCGGGACTCGCGAACACCGGGGAGCTGTTTTTT. Supplemented by reference TRBV2 and TRBJ2-2, the full variable domain reads EPEVTQTPSHQVTQMGQEVILRCVPISNHLYFYWYRQILGQKVEFLVSFYNNEISEKSEIFDDQFSVERPDGSNFTLKIRSTKLEDSAMYFCASKPGLANTGELFFGEGSRLTVL.

The DNA of the CDR3 is TGTGCCGCCACGACTAGCACGAGAGAGACCCAGTACTTC. As protein: CAATTSTRETQYF. This rearrangement joins TRBV10-3 to TRBJ2-5; 7 nucleotides align to TRBD2. This CDR3 comprises 13 residues. The V gene end was trimmed by 11 bases and the J gene end by 4 bases; junction bases not matched to a gene: 10. Per the germline V gene, CDR1 is ENHRY and CDR2 is SYGVKD.

This chain joins TRBV28 and TRBJ2-7; possible D gene TRBD1, 6 bases. Germline CDR1 and CDR2: MDHEN and SYDVKM. The CDR3 contains 13 residues. Trimming took off 5 bases at V and 3 bases at J, with 11 bases between the two ends. The CDR3 spells CASSRKQGYEQYF. In DNA form, the CDR3 reads TGTGCCAGCAGTCGGAAACAGGGCTACGAGCAGTACTTC.

The V call is TRBV19, the J call TRBJ1-2; D ambiguous. Germline V gene data show CDR1 as LNHDA and CDR2 as SQIVND (reference sequence). V lost 10 bases to trimming and J lost 4 bases, with 16 bases between them. This CDR3 has 13 residues. CDR3 in amino acids: CAIRERAGYGYTF. The DNA for the CDR3 is TGTGCCATCAGAGAGAGGGCGGGCTATGGCTACACCTTC.

This chain uses TRBV23-1 with TRBJ1-3; no definite D call. TRBV23-1 is known as an ORF, though its function is uncertain. The CDR3 spans 13 residues. Deletions cut 2 bases from V and 4 bases from J, with 6 bases between. The CDR3 DNA reads TGCGCCAGCAGTCAAAAGAGGGGAAACACCATATATTTT. Residues: CASSQKRGNTIYF.

V is TRBV7-2 and J is TRBJ1-6, with D possibly matching TRBD1 (5 bases). There are 13 residues in the CDR3. The germline CDR1 and CDR2 sequences are SGHTA and FQGNSA. V was pared by 2 bases and J by 13 bases, with 12 bases between. CDR3 sequence: CASSLRRGTPLHF. The DNA for the CDR3 is TGTGCCAGCAGCTTAAGAAGGGGAACTCCCCTCCACTTT.

This chain connects TRBV7-8 to TRBJ2-7; TRBD1 is a possible D gene (6 bases). The germline CDR1 and CDR2 sequences are SGHVS and FQNEAQ. Trimming took off 6 bases at V and 0 bases at J, with 15 bases between the two ends. The CDR3 length is 15 residues. CDR3 nucleotides: TGTGCCAGCAGTTTCTCGGGACACAGCTCCTACGAGCAGTACTTC. Encoded protein: CASSFSGHSSYEQYF.

V gene TRBV30 combines with J gene TRBJ2-7; D is perhaps TRBD1 (5 bases). The CDR3 runs 13 residues. Germline V CDR1 and CDR2: GTSNPN, SVGIG (reference sequence). Trimming cost V 1 base and J 3 bases, with 10 bases left between them. CDR3 sequence (DNA): TGTGCCTGGAGTGAGAACCAGGGCTACGAGCAGTACTTC. It encodes CAWSENQGYEQYF.

This chain uses TRBV27 with TRBJ2-1; 7 bases line up with TRBD2. The V gene's germline CDR1 is MNHEY and CDR2 SMNVEV (reference sequence). J gave up 12 bases and V 3 bases, and 8 bases lay outside the gene matches. The CDR3 is 13 residues long. The DNA of the CDR3 is TGTGCCAGCAGTTTCGTGGGGGGGAGCTTGCAGTTCTTC. It codes for CASSFVGGSLQFF.